The sequence of this T cell receptor (beta chain) was determined in a study of blood T cells in healthy people across ages. The study, taken as a whole, reports: Relative to aged donors, long-lived donors carried more naive CD4+ cells and displayed higher diversity. Naive T cell percentage by flow cytometry tracked strongly with beta diversity.

Worth noting for this clonotype: Its antigen is as yet unknown.

Drawing of peripheral blood yielded about 9.7 milliliters from each donor. The second PCR ran about 6 to 12 cycles with a sample-barcoded 5' primer and J-beta primers. The authors tagged each cDNA molecule using a template-switch adaptor with 12 random nucleotides. Using its own MiXCR run on the 5' RACE reads, TCRdb lists one record per CDR3 protein. The table lists roughly 700,000 distinct CDR3 sequences, around half of them singletons. The V end was cut by 3 bases, the J end by 2 bases, with 8 bases between. Germline-derived CDR1 and CDR2 are DFQATT and SNEGSKA (reference sequence). This CDR3 is 13 amino acids long.

The sequence derives from a woman aged 60-70 years in good health. The sequencing sample was made of blood. The V gene is TRBV20-1, the J gene TRBJ2-1; D is unclear. In nucleotides, the CDR3 is TGCAGTGCTAGTCCGTCCACCTACAATGAGCAGTTCTTC. It encodes CSASPSTYNEQFF.